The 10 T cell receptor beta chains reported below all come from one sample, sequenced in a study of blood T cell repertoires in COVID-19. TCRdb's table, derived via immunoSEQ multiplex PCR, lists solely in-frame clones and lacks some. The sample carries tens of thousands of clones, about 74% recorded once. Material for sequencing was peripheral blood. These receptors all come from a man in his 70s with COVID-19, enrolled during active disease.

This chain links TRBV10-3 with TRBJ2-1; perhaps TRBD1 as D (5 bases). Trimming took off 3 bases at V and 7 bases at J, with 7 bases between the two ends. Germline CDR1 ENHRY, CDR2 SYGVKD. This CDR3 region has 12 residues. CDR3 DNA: TGTGCCATCAGTGACCGACAGAATGAGCAGTTCTTC. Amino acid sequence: CAISDRQNEQFF.

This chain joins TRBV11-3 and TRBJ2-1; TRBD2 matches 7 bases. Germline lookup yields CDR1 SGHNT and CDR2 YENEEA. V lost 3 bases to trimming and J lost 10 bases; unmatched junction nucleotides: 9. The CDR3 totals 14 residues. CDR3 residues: CASSLPTPGGEQFF. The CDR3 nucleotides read TGTGCCAGCAGCTTGCCCACCCCCGGGGGGGAGCAGTTCTTC.

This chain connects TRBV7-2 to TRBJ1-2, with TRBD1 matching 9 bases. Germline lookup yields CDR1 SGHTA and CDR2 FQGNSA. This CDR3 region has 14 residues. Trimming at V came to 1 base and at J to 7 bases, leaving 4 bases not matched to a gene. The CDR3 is CASSLVGQGTGYTF. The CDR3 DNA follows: TGTGCCAGCAGCTTAGTCGGACAGGGGACTGGCTACACCTTC.

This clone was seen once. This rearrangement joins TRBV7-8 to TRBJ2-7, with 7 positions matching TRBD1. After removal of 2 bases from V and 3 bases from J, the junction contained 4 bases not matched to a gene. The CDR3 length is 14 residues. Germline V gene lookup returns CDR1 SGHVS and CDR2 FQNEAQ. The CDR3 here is CASSLLDRIYEQYF. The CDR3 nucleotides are TGTGCCAGCAGCTTACTGGACAGGATCTACGAGCAGTACTTC.

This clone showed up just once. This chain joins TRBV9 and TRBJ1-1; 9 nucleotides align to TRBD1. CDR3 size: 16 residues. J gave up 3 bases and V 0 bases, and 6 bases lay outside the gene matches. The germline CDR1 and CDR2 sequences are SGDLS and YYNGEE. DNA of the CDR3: TGTGCCAGCAGCGTAGGGGGGACAGGGTGGGACACTGAAGCTTTCTTT. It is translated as CASSVGGTGWDTEAFF. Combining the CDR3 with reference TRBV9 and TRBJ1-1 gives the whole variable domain DSGVTQTPKHLITATGQRVTLRCSPRSGDLSVYWYQQSLDQGLQFLIQYYNGEERAKGNILERFSAQQFPDLHSELNLSSLELGDSALYFCASSVGGTGWDTEAFFGQGTRLTVV.

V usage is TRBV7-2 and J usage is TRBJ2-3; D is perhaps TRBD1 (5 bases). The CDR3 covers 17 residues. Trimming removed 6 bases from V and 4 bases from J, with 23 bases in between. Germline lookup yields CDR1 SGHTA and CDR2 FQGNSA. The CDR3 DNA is TGTGCCAGCAGGTTATCCCCTTCCAGGGCATCTGCAGATACGCAGTATTTT. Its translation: CASRLSPSRASADTQYF.

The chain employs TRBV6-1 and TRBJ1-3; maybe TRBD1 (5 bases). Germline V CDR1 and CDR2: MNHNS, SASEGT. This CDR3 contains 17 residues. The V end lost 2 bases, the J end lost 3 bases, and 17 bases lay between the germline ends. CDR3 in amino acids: CASSELTGGVGGNTIYF. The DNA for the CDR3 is TGTGCCAGCAGTGAACTTACTGGGGGGGTAGGTGGAAACACCATATATTTT.

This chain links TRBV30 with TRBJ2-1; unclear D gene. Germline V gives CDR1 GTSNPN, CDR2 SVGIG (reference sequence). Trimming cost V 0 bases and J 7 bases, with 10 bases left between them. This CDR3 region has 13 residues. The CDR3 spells CAWSVLPRNEQFF. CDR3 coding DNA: TGTGCCTGGAGTGTACTTCCGAGGAATGAGCAGTTCTTC.

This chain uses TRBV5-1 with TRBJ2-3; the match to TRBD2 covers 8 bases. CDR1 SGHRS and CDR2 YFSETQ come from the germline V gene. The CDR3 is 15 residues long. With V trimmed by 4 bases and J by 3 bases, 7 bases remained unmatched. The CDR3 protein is CASSAVAGLTDTQYF. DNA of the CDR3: TGCGCCAGCAGCGCGGTAGCGGGATTGACAGATACGCAGTATTTT.

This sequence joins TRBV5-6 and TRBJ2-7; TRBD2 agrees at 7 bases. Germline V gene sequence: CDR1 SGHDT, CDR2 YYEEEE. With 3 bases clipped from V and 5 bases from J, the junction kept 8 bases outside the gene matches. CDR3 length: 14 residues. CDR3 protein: CASSWGGRGHEQYF. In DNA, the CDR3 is TGTGCCAGCAGCTGGGGCGGGAGAGGGCACGAGCAGTACTTC.